This TCR beta chain originates from a study of shared clonotypes between healthy human individuals. Points from the study as a whole: As a rule, naive subsets had a larger estimated richness than memory subsets.

Per sorted-subset replicate PCR, input was 150 to 250 ng DNA, representing tens of thousands of T cell genomes. Measured with immunoSEQ multiplex PCR; TCRdb has only the in-frame clones, and not every one. This table has some 2,400,000 clones, roughly 95% appearing once. This CDR3 is built from 14 residues. From germline, CDR1 is SGHNT and CDR2 YYREEE (reference sequence). The V end was cut by 4 bases, the J end by 1 base, with 11 bases between. A note on this clone: Its antigen is not identified.

The TCR sequence derives from a man younger than 35 in good health. The chain joins TRBV5-4 to TRBJ2-5; tentatively, D is TRBD1 (6 bases). The sample taken for sequencing was naive CD4+ T cells sorted from blood. Subset given: CD45RA+ positively selected. The CDR3 spells CASSGPDSQETQYF. The CDR3 region has the DNA TGTGCCAGCAGCGGACCGGACAGCCAAGAGACCCAGTACTTC.